The present T cell receptor beta chain was sequenced within a study of cytomegalovirus exposure and HLA in healthy donors. The assay was immunoSEQ multiplex PCR, and TCRdb's table has in-frame clones only and misses some. The sample gives some 56,000 clones, roughly 92% of which show up once; 1.1% is in the top ten. This clonotype originated in a man aged 18 to 30 in good health and CMV-seronegative. Sequenced material: PBMCs.

The CDR3 spells CASAPTGSFTSYGYTF. CDR3 DNA sequence: TGCGCCAGCGCCCCAACAGGTTCCTTTACTTCCTATGGCTACACCTTC. This chain connects TRBV5-1 to TRBJ1-2, with a possible D match to TRBD1 (5 bases). V lost 7 bases and J 4 bases, leaving 23 bases between the germline ends. Germline lookup yields CDR1 SGHRS and CDR2 YFSETQ. CDR3 size: 16 residues.